This TCR beta chain was documented in a study of T cell repertoires in cytomegalovirus infection. Study at large: Use of recently identified HLA-C-restricted and well-studied HLA-B-restricted CMV epitopes was part of the study. Public TCR beta signatures indicated both CMV infection and matching HLA type. Study-wide results and limits: Adding up the frequency of public TCR beta families identified people who carried CMV plus the relevant HLA. The ex vivo response showed dominance by HLA-C-restricted CMV-specific TCR beta clonotypes.

TCRdb recomputed calls from the reads with MiXCR, one row per CDR3 protein. The sample yields some 700,000 distinct CDR3 sequences, around 31% seen once. This clonotype occurred a few times. Its antigen is not identified. CDR1 MNHNY and CDR2 SVGAGI come from the germline V gene (reference sequence). The CDR3 spans 15 residues. V shed 2 bases and J 6 bases; nucleotides not matched to a gene: 6. This material consisted of cultured PBMCs, taken from culture after CMV antigen stimulation. The V call is TRBV6-6, the J call TRBJ2-1, with 8 bases matching TRBD2. The receptor was isolated from a human donor in good health (CMV status not recorded). Some clones in this sample may be carry-over from other donors' samples. Here the CDR3 reads CASSYAVLAANEQFF. The CDR3 bases are TGTGCCAGCAGTTACGCGGTACTAGCGGCCAATGAGCAGTTCTTC.